This T cell receptor (beta chain) was captured in a study of T cell responses to AZD1222 COVID-19 vaccine. About this clone: The antigen remains unidentified.

Measured with immunoSEQ multiplex PCR; TCRdb has only the in-frame clones, and not every one. The sample yields more than 25,000 clones, approximately 91% seen once. V was pared by 5 bases and J by 5 bases, with 15 bases between. The CDR3 has 14 residues. Germline V gives CDR1 KGHSH, CDR2 LQKENI. Overall study findings and caveats: Mostly white British, mostly female donors; authors suggested clonal diversity may be underestimated. Spike regions recognized by vaccine-associated CD4 TCRs spanned the protein, led by 160-218 and 743-854.

The sequence was collected from an adult in good health. The specimen comprised peripheral blood, sampled on day 0 of AZD1222 vaccination. The J gene is TRBJ2-5, the V gene TRBV18; D possibly corresponds to TRBD2 (5 bases). CDR3 sequence: CASSSGNFGETQYF. The CDR3 region has the DNA TGTGCCAGCTCATCGGGGAATTTTGGGGAGACCCAGTACTTC.